What follows are 20 T cell receptor beta chains derived from one specimen sequenced in a study of breast tumors, draining lymph nodes, adjacent tissues. TCRdb analysed the multiplex PCR reads with MiXCR anew, one entry per CDR3 protein. This table has some 230,000 distinct CDR3 sequences, 30% to 35% appearing once. Samples came from axillary lymph nodes draining the breast cancer. What was sequenced was axillary lymph node tissue. All receptors derive from a female donor with breast cancer. Some clones in this sample may be carry-over from other donors' samples.

In this sample, this clonotype turned up many times. This chain links TRBV7-9 with TRBJ2-3; no definite D call. The V gene lost 4 bases and the J gene lost 6 bases, with 11 bases spanning the gap. The CDR3 contains 13 residues. In germline, CDR1 is SEHNR, CDR2 FQNEAQ (reference sequence). The CDR3 spells CASSSTPADTQYF. The CDR3 bases are TGTGCCAGCAGCTCGACTCCTGCGGATACGCAGTATTTT.

Comments on this clonotype: A much larger clone lies one base from this, so it may be a read error. The V gene is TRBV15, the J gene TRBJ2-1, with 10 bases aligning to TRBD2. J lost 8 bases, V lost 3 bases, and 7 bases had no gene match. From germline, CDR1 is LNHNV and CDR2 YYDKDF (reference sequence). This CDR3 has 15 residues. CDR3: CATSRDPGLAHEQFF. For the CDR3, the DNA is TGTGCCACCAGCAGGGATCCGGGACTAGCGCATGAGCAGTTCTTC.

This clonotype was picked up a small number of times. This rearrangement joins TRBV11-2 to TRBJ1-1; possible D gene TRBD1, 5 bases. Germline CDR1 SGHAT, CDR2 FQNNGV. V shed 0 bases and J shed 1 base, with 12 bases lying between them. This CDR3 comprises 16 residues. The CDR3 nucleotides are TGTGCCAGCAGCTTAGAGGGGGGAGGGAAGAACACTGAAGCTTTCTTT. Translating gives CASSLEGGGKNTEAFF.

This clonotype was seen repeatedly, ten times or more. CDR3 nucleotide sequence: TGCGCCAGCAGCTTGGTGGCGGGGGGGCCCCGCGCTACGCAGTATTTT. Protein product: CASSLVAGGPRATQYF. The rearrangement uses TRBV5-1 and TRBJ2-3; 9 nucleotides align to TRBD2. The junction had 10 bases not matched to a gene; V was cut back by 0 bases and J by 8 bases. The CDR3 covers 16 residues. Looked up from germline, CDR1 is SGHRS and CDR2 is YFSETQ.

This clonotype turned up a few times. Just one base apart from a much larger clone, this may be a read error. The chain couples TRBV20-1 to TRBJ2-7; perhaps TRBD2 as D (5 bases). V dropped 4 bases and J dropped 2 bases, with 12 bases sitting between them. Germline V CDR1 and CDR2: DFQATT, SNEGSKA (reference sequence). This CDR3 contains 13 residues. Written as DNA, the CDR3 is TGCAGTGCTATACGGGGTGTCGCCTACGAGCAGTACTTC. Translating it yields CSAIRGVAYEQYF.

This chain links TRBV14 with TRBJ2-3; 9 nucleotides line up with TRBD1. CDR1 is SGHDN and CDR2 is FVKESK in the germline V gene. The V and J ends lost 0 bases and 2 bases, in that order; junction bases with no gene match: 3. The CDR3 is 16 residues long. The CDR3 sequence is CASSQDGQGNTDTQYF. CDR3 in DNA: TGTGCCAGCAGCCAAGACGGACAGGGGAACACAGATACGCAGTATTTT.

The rearrangement links TRBV2 to TRBJ1-2, with 9 bases that match TRBD1. The trim removed 5 bases at V and 4 bases at J, leaving 8 bases unmatched. The CDR3 consists of 15 residues. In germline, CDR1 is SNHLY, CDR2 FYNNEI. In DNA form, the CDR3 reads TGTGCCAGCAGTCCCGGACAGGGGACGATCTATGGCTACACCTTC. This encodes CASSPGQGTIYGYTF. The whole variable domain, filled in from reference TRBV2 and TRBJ1-2, reads EPEVTQTPSHQVTQMGQEVILRCVPISNHLYFYWYRQILGQKVEFLVSFYNNEISEKSEIFDDQFSVERPDGSNFTLKIRSTKLEDSAMYFCASSPGQGTIYGYTFGSGTRLTVV.

V is TRBV5-8 and J is TRBJ1-6; TRBD1 might be the D (6 bases). CDR1 and CDR2 from the germline V gene are SGHTS and YDEGEE. The CDR3 is 14 amino acids. V was pared by 4 bases and J by 8 bases, with 13 bases between. The CDR3 DNA reads as TGTGCCAGCAGCCTCGCGCAGGGGCATTCACCCCTCCACTTT. This gives the protein CASSLAQGHSPLHF.

The chain combines TRBV5-1 with TRBJ2-6; 10 bases match TRBD2. The CDR3 spans 15 residues. Per germline, CDR1 SGHRS and CDR2 YFSETQ. V dropped 6 bases and J dropped 8; count of bases not matched to a gene: 8. The CDR3 region has the DNA TGCGCCAGCACCGCGGCTAGCGGGAGTACCAACGTCCTGACTTTC. This encodes CASTAASGSTNVLTF.

This clonotype was picked up many times. The genes are TRBV30 and TRBJ1-2, with 7 bases fitting TRBD1. With V trimmed by 7 bases and J by 2 bases, 4 bases remained unmatched. The CDR3 runs 12 residues. Germline assignment: CDR1 GTSNPN and CDR2 SVGIG (reference sequence). CDR3 region: CASLQGNYGYTF. Written as DNA, the CDR3 is TGTGCCTCCCTACAGGGGAACTATGGCTACACCTTC.

About this clonotype: A read error may explain this, as a much larger clone is one base away. The chain combines TRBV2 with TRBJ2-2; D may be TRBD2 (5 bases). There are 14 residues in the CDR3. Looked up from germline, CDR1 is SNHLY and CDR2 is FYNNEI. CDR3 sequence reads: CAGSTTGNTGELLF. CDR3 nucleotides: TGTGCCGGATCAACGACGGGAAACACCGGGGAGCTGCTTTTT.

This clonotype was seen many times. V and J are TRBV20-1 and TRBJ2-5; 7 bases map to TRBD2. CDR3 size: 16 residues. Germline assignment: CDR1 DFQATT and CDR2 SNEGSKA (reference sequence). With 3 bases clipped from V and 5 bases from J, the junction kept 15 bases outside the gene matches. The CDR3 spells CSASTSASGGVETQYF. The CDR3 DNA sequence: TGCAGTGCTAGTACATCGGCTAGCGGCGGTGTGGAGACCCAGTACTTC.

Note on this clonotype: The conserved final phenylalanine or tryptophan is absent from the CDR3, which likely points to a read error. The gene calls are TRBV19 and TRBJ1-2, with TRBD1 matching 11 bases. The germline CDR1 and CDR2 sequences are LNHDA and SQIVND (reference sequence). The CDR3 is made up of 16 amino acids. The CDR3: CASSAPDRGQYYGYTL. The CDR3, as DNA: TGCGCCAGTAGTGCCCCGGACAGGGGGCAATACTATGGCTACACCCTC.

This clonotype was detected many times. The rearrangement joins TRBV7-9 to TRBJ2-2, with D tentatively TRBD2 (5 bases). Germline CDR1 SEHNR, CDR2 FQNEAQ (reference sequence). V was pared by 3 bases and J by 7 bases, with 15 bases between. The CDR3 has 15 amino acids. Here the CDR3 DNA reads TGTGCCAGCAGCTTCCGGGCTTCGCGGGTCGGGGAGCTGTTTTTT. It yields the protein CASSFRASRVGELFF. Looking up the rest from reference TRBV7-9 and TRBJ2-2 gives the full variable domain: DTGVSQNPRHKITKRGQNVTFRCDPISEHNRLYWYRQTLGQGPEFLTYFQNEAQLEKSRLLSDRFSAERPKGSFSTLEIQRTEQGDSAMYLCASSFRASRVGELFFGEGSRLTVL.

The rearrangement uses TRBV7-2 and TRBJ2-7, with 7 bases lining up with TRBD2. The CDR3 is made up of 16 amino acids. CDR1 and CDR2 (germline): SGHTA, FQGNSA. V was clipped by 6 bases and J by 0 bases; unmatched bases: 11. CDR3 protein: CASSTRRGDTSYEQYF. CDR3 bases: TGTGCCAGCAGTACACGCCGGGGGGATACCTCCTACGAGCAGTACTTC.

This clonotype showed up just a few times. Since a much larger clone is just one base distant, this may be a read error. The chain joins TRBV24-1 to TRBJ2-1, with D possibly matching TRBD2 (6 bases). Germline V CDR1 and CDR2: KGHDR, SFDVKD. V was trimmed by 5 bases and J by 6 bases, leaving 13 bases between them. The CDR3 covers 14 residues. DNA for the CDR3: TGTGCCACCAGTGGCTCCGCGGGACGCAATGAGCAGTTCTTC. Translating it yields CATSGSAGRNEQFF.

Comment on this clonotype: A much larger clone lies one base from this, so it may be a read error. The chain couples TRBV11-2 to TRBJ2-2; D possibly uses TRBD1 or TRBD2 (5 bases each). The CDR3 runs to 15 residues. Germline V gene lookup returns CDR1 SGHAT and CDR2 FQNNGV. The CDR3 DNA follows: TGTGCCAGCAGCTTAGCGCAGGGTAGTAACGGGGAGCTGCTTTTT. Its translation is CASSLAQGSNGELLF.

This clonotype was seen repeatedly, ten times or more. The gene calls are TRBV3-1 and TRBJ1-4; D is possibly TRBD1 (5 bases). CDR3 length equals 16 residues. Germline V CDR1 and CDR2: LGHDT, YNNKEL (reference sequence). The V end lost 5 bases, the J end lost 0 bases, and 13 bases lay between the germline ends. Here the CDR3 reads CASSYGTDTTNEKLFF. CDR3 sequence (DNA): TGTGCCAGCAGCTACGGGACGGACACAACTAATGAAAAACTGTTTTTT. Supplemented by reference TRBV3-1 and TRBJ1-4, the full variable domain reads DTAVSQTPKYLVTQMGNDKSIKCEQNLGHDTMYWYKQDSKKFLKIMFSYNNKELIINETVPNRFSPKSPDKAHLNLHINSLELGDSAVYFCASSYGTDTTNEKLFFGSGTQLSVL.

Comment on this clonotype: This may stem from a read error, because a much larger clone lies one nucleotide away. It is likely a read error, because the conserved phenylalanine at the end of the CDR3 is missing. The gene calls are TRBV2 and TRBJ2-7; 10 bases are a match to TRBD1. Germline V CDR1 and CDR2: SNHLY, FYNNEI. V was clipped by 7 bases and J by 5 bases; unmatched bases: 8. The CDR3 loop spans 14 amino acids. This chain's CDR3 is CASTLTGGADEQYS. CDR3 DNA: TGTGCCAGCACCCTGACAGGGGGCGCGGACGAGCAGTACTCC.

This clonotype was recorded only once. The chain links TRBV19 to TRBJ1-2, with TRBD1 matching 11 bases. This CDR3 has 19 residues. Trimming took 4 bases from V and 2 from J; bases not matched to a gene: 15. CDR1 and CDR2 from the germline V gene are LNHDA and SQIVND (reference sequence). CDR3 nucleotides: TGTGCCAGTAGTAGCTCCGGGACAGGGGGAGGGCTTTCCAACTATGGCTACACCTTC. It yields the protein CASSSSGTGGGLSNYGYTF.